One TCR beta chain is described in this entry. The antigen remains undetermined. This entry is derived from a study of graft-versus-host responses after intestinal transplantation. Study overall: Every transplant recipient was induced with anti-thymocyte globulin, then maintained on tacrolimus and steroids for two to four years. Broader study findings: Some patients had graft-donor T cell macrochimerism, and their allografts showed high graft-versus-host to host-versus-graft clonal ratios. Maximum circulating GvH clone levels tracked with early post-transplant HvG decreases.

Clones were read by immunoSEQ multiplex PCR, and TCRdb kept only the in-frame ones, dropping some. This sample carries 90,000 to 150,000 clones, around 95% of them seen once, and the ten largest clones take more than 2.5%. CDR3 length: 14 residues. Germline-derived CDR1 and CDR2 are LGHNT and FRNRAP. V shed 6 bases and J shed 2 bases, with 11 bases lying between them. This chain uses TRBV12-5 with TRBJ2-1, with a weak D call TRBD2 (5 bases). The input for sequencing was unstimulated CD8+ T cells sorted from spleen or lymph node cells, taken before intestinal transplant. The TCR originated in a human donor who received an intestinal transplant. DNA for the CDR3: TGTGCTAGTGGCTCTGGACTCACCTACAATGAGCAGTTCTTC. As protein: CASGSGLTYNEQFF.